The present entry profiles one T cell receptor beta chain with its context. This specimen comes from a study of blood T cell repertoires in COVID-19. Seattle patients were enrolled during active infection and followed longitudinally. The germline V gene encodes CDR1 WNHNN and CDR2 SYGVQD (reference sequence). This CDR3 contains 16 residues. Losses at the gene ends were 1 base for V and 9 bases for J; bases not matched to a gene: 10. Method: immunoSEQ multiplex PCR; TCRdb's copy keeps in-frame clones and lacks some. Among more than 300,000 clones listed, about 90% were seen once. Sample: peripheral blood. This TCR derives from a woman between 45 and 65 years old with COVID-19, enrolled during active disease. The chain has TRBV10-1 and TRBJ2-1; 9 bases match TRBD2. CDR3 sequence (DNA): TGCGCCAGCAGTGAGTTAGCGGGAGCCACCGCCGGTGAGCAGTTCTTC. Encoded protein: CASSELAGATAGEQFF.